The next 24 T cell receptor beta chains were all read from a single sample in a study of T cells in Graves' hyperthyroidism and ophthalmopathy. Amplification targeted TCR beta CDR3 regions from RNA transcripts. HTBI primers were used for first-round RT-PCR of the TCR CDR3. Via MiXCR, TCRdb re-called the multiplex PCR reads, giving one row per CDR3 protein. The sample shows about 380,000 distinct CDR3 sequences, 15% to 20% of them seen only once. Source material: blood. These receptors came from a man younger than 35 with Graves' ophthalmopathy.

The V gene is TRBV20-1, the J gene TRBJ1-6, with D tentatively TRBD1 (5 bases). Per the germline V gene, CDR1 is DFQATT and CDR2 is SNEGSKA (reference sequence). Trimming pared 0 bases from V and 6 bases from J, leaving 6 bases between. CDR3 length: 13 residues. The CDR3 bases are TGCAGTGCTAGAGATAGGGGTAATTCACCCCTCCACTTT. Its translation is CSARDRGNSPLHF.

This clonotype was observed many times. The chain couples TRBV12-3 or TRBV12-4 to TRBJ2-3; a weak D match, TRBD2 (6 bases). The CDR3 covers 12 residues. Trimming removed 6 bases at V and 7 bases at J, with 11 bases between. CDR3 bases: TGTGCCAGCAGCCTAGGAGGGTATACGCAGTATTTT. Translated: CASSLGGYTQYF.

This clonotype was recorded at least ten times. The rearrangement links TRBV7-6 to TRBJ1-5, with D tentatively TRBD1 (5 bases). The V end lost 4 bases, the J end lost 4 bases, and 8 bases lay between the germline ends. CDR3 length: 13 amino acids. Looked up from germline, CDR1 is SGHVS and CDR2 is FNYEAQ. The CDR3 here is CASSWDVNQPQHF. In DNA, the CDR3 is TGTGCCAGCAGCTGGGACGTAAATCAGCCCCAGCATTTT. Full variable domain (outside the CDR3, taken from reference TRBV7-6 and TRBJ1-5): GAGVSQSPRYKVTKRGQDVALRCDPISGHVSLYWYRQALGQGPEFLTYFNYEAQQDKSGLPNDRFSAERPEGSISTLTIQRTEQRDSAMYRCASSWDVNQPQHFGDGTRLSIL.

This clonotype has a count of ten or more. The V call is TRBV7-8, the J call TRBJ1-2; D might be TRBD1 (6 bases). From germline, CDR1 is SGHVS and CDR2 FQNEAQ. With 6 bases removed from V and 3 bases from J, the gap between germline ends came to 14 bases. The CDR3 has 14 amino acids. In DNA form, the CDR3 reads TGTGCCAGCAGGGGTATGGGGGCAGACTATGGCTACACCTTC. Its translation: CASRGMGADYGYTF.

At least ten counts were recorded for this clonotype. This rearrangement joins TRBV27 to TRBJ2-7; no clear D gene. Germline values: CDR1 MNHEY, CDR2 SMNVEV (reference sequence). Trimming shortened V by 1 base and J by 3 bases, and 10 bases separated the two germline ends. The CDR3 has 14 amino acids. In DNA form, the CDR3 reads TGTGCCAGCAGTTTATGGCCCTCAAACTACGAGCAGTACTTC. Its protein is CASSLWPSNYEQYF.

Many counts were recorded for this clonotype. The genes are TRBV6-2 or TRBV6-3 and TRBJ1-5; D ambiguous. Germline CDR1 reads MNHEY; CDR2 reads SVGEGT. V was clipped by 2 bases and J by 6 bases, with 8 bases between them. The CDR3 is 13 amino acids. In nucleotides, the CDR3 is TGTGCCAGCAGTTACGGCACCTTTCAGCCCCAGCATTTT. It is translated as CASSYGTFQPQHF.

This clonotype was seen repeatedly, ten times or more. V is TRBV5-1 and J is TRBJ2-7; 9 nucleotides match TRBD1. Losses at the gene ends were 3 bases for V and 7 bases for J; bases not matched to a gene: 8. Germline V CDR1 and CDR2: SGHRS, YFSETQ. The CDR3 is 14 amino acids. CDR3 amino acids: CASSSGQGLREQYF. Here the CDR3 DNA reads TGCGCCAGCAGCTCTGGACAGGGGCTTAGGGAGCAGTACTTC.

The chain employs TRBV11-2 and TRBJ1-1; D not resolved. Germline V gene sequence: CDR1 SGHAT, CDR2 FQNNGV. CDR3 length: 16 amino acids. V was trimmed by 2 bases and J by 0 bases, leaving 13 bases between them. The CDR3 sequence: CASSLSVLGVNTEAFF. The CDR3 bases are TGTGCCAGCAGCTTATCAGTCCTCGGGGTGAACACTGAAGCTTTCTTT.

This clonotype was recorded many times. The rearrangement links TRBV28 to TRBJ1-2, with 9 bases identical to TRBD1. Unmatched junction bases numbered 11, after V lost 1 base and J lost 5 bases. This CDR3 contains 17 residues. Germline assignment: CDR1 MDHEN and CDR2 SYDVKM. The CDR3 DNA reads as TGTGCCAGCAGTTTATCCACAATCCCCGGGACAGGGTATGGCTACACCTTC. Translated: CASSLSTIPGTGYGYTF.

Concerning this clonotype itself: A much larger clone is a single base away; this may be a read error. The chain is built from TRBV7-3 and TRBJ2-7; 7 bases agree with TRBD1. The length of the CDR3 is 13 residues. With 7 bases clipped from V and 3 bases from J, the junction kept 6 bases outside the gene matches. Germline CDR1 reads SGHTA; CDR2 reads FQGTGA. The CDR3 DNA follows: TGTGCCAGCATAGGGGCAGGGGGCTACGAGCAGTACTTC. Protein sequence: CASIGAGGYEQYF.

The rearrangement joins TRBV5-4 to TRBJ2-1; 7 bases fit TRBD2. The CDR3 length is 14 residues. V trimming: 2 bases; J trimming: 4 bases; junction bases outside the gene matches: 3. The germline V gene has CDR1 SGHNT and CDR2 YYREEE (reference sequence). The CDR3 DNA is TGTGCCAGCAGCTTCCCGGGGGGTTACAATGAGCAGTTCTTC. Translating it yields CASSFPGGYNEQFF.

The chain joins TRBV4-1 to TRBJ1-3, with a possible D match to TRBD1 (5 bases). CDR1 MGHRA and CDR2 YSYEKL come from the germline V gene. This CDR3 has 14 amino acids. The V end was cut by 3 bases, the J end by 0 bases, with 6 bases between. The CDR3 spells CASSQGTSGNTIYF. CDR3 sequence (DNA): TGCGCCAGCAGCCAGGGGACCTCTGGAAACACCATATATTTT.

This clonotype was found many times. The gene calls are TRBV12-3 or TRBV12-4 and TRBJ1-3; 9 bases fit TRBD1. The CDR3 covers 16 residues. The trim removed 4 bases at V and 0 bases at J, leaving 4 bases unmatched. For the CDR3, the DNA is TGTGCCAGCAGTTGGGGGGACAGGGTCTCTGGAAACACCATATATTTT. Translation gives CASSWGDRVSGNTIYF.

The CDR3 DNA reads TGTGCCAGCAGCGTAGAGGTTTGGAACACTGAAGCTTTCTTT. This translates into CASSVEVWNTEAFF. The V call is TRBV9, the J call TRBJ1-1; D is uncertain. The CDR3 contains 14 residues. V dropped 0 bases and J dropped 1 base, with 7 bases sitting between them. From germline, CDR1 is SGDLS and CDR2 YYNGEE.

This chain joins TRBV7-8 and TRBJ1-1; no reliable D call. The CDR3 loop spans 12 amino acids. Germline lookup yields CDR1 SGHVS and CDR2 FQNEAQ. V lost 5 bases and J lost 5, with 9 bases in between. The CDR3 DNA sequence: TGTGCCAGCAGCCCAGTAAGGACTGAAGCTTTCTTT. This encodes CASSPVRTEAFF.

The sample holds a few counts of this clonotype. The chain recombines TRBV7-2 with TRBJ2-6, with TRBD2 as a possible D gene (6 bases). Trimming left V 8 bases short and J 11 bases short, with 19 bases between. The CDR3 is 14 amino acids. Germline CDR1 reads SGHTA; CDR2 reads FQGNSA. CDR3 nucleotide sequence: TGTGCCAGCCAAACGACCGGGACTCGGGACGTCCTGACTTTC. Translated: CASQTTGTRDVLTF.

This clonotype has ten or more counts. The genes are TRBV7-2 and TRBJ1-2; 10 nucleotides align to TRBD1. The V and J ends lost 4 bases and 3 bases, in that order; junction bases with no gene match: 8. In germline, CDR1 is SGHTA, CDR2 FQGNSA. CDR3 length equals 16 residues. CDR3 sequence: CASSWTGGQWYYGYTF. The CDR3 bases are TGTGCCAGCAGCTGGACAGGGGGTCAGTGGTACTATGGCTACACCTTC. The entire variable domain, with the rest obtained from reference TRBV7-2 and TRBJ1-2, is as follows: GAGVSQSPSNKVTEKGKDVELRCDPISGHTALYWYRQSLGQGLEFLIYFQGNSAPDKSGLPSDRFSAERTGGSVSTLTIQRTQQEDSAVYLCASSWTGGQWYYGYTFGSGTRLTVV.

The chain couples TRBV10-2 to TRBJ2-2, with TRBD1 as a possible D gene (6 bases). This CDR3 is built from 14 residues. Per the germline V gene, CDR1 is WSHSY and CDR2 is SAAADI. V gave up 3 bases and J gave up 4 bases, with 9 bases separating them. The CDR3 nucleotides read TGCGCCAGCAGTGAACCGACAGGCACCGGGGAGCTGTTTTTT. Amino acids: CASSEPTGTGELFF.

This sequence joins TRBV7-9 and TRBJ2-2, with TRBD1 matching over 7 bases. From germline, CDR1 is SEHNR and CDR2 FQNEAQ (reference sequence). V shed 3 bases, J shed 0 bases, and the junction held 4 bases outside the gene matches. There are 16 residues in the CDR3. CDR3 loop: CASSFGQAANTGELFF. CDR3 DNA sequence: TGTGCCAGCAGCTTCGGACAGGCCGCGAACACCGGGGAGCTGTTTTTT.

This clonotype was detected a few times. The V and J genes are TRBV9 and TRBJ2-3; tentatively, D is TRBD1 or TRBD2 (6 bases each). Trimming took 0 bases from V and 6 from J, leaving 14 bases between them. The CDR3 is made up of 15 amino acids. The germline V gene encodes CDR1 SGDLS and CDR2 YYNGEE. DNA for the CDR3: TGTGCCAGCAGCGTAGTGTCGGGGGCCGGGGATACGCAGTATTTT. Translation gives CASSVVSGAGDTQYF.

This clonotype came up many times. The chain employs TRBV11-2 and TRBJ1-2; D is unclear. This CDR3 has 13 residues. V gave up 4 bases and J gave up 0 bases, with 6 bases separating them. Germline V gene sequence: CDR1 SGHAT, CDR2 FQNNGV. CDR3 in DNA: TGTGCCAGCAGCTCAACAGCTAACTATGGCTACACCTTC. Its protein is CASSSTANYGYTF.

This clonotype came up a few times. V gene TRBV9 combines with J gene TRBJ1-6, with 10 bases matching TRBD1. The ends lost 2 bases at V and 10 bases at J; junction bases unmatched: 6. The germline gives CDR1 SGDLS, CDR2 YYNGEE. CDR3 size: 15 residues. The CDR3, as DNA: TGTGCCAGCAGCGTGGCGGGGACAGGGGAATCACCCCTCCACTTT. This codes for CASSVAGTGESPLHF.

This clonotype was detected only a few times. The rearrangement joins TRBV6-1 to TRBJ2-7, with 9 positions matching TRBD1. V was clipped by 1 base and J by 5 bases; unmatched bases: 9. Germline values: CDR1 MNHNS, CDR2 SASEGT. This CDR3 comprises 16 residues. The CDR3 region is CASSEGTGTGPNEQYF. In DNA form, the CDR3 reads TGTGCCAGCAGTGAAGGAACCGGGACAGGGCCGAACGAGCAGTACTTC.

This clonotype was counted many times. This chain connects TRBV11-2 to TRBJ1-3; D unclear. CDR1 SGHAT and CDR2 FQNNGV come from the germline V gene. There are 12 residues in the CDR3. V lost 8 bases and J lost 1, with 6 bases in between. The CDR3 DNA is TGTGCCAGCGGGAGGTCTGGAAACACCATATATTTT. Translation gives CASGRSGNTIYF.